Here is one T cell receptor (beta chain) with its context. The entry originates in a study of blood T cell repertoires in COVID-19. Study summary: Donors in the United States, Italy and Spain gave samples during acute or convalescent COVID-19. Sources were T cells, B-cell-depleted T cells, or PBMCs; the material itself was cDNA or gDNA.

The length of the CDR3 is 14 residues. Germline-derived CDR1 and CDR2 are LNHDA and SQIVND (reference sequence). Trimming removed 7 bases from V and 4 bases from J; junction bases left unmatched: 9. The Seattle patients, enrolled during active infection, were followed longitudinally. Under the authors' procedure: From reference gene primer amplification, estimates of nucleated cell counts were derived. Clones were sequenced by immunoSEQ multiplex PCR, and TCRdb holds only the in-frame ones, with some missing. That table supplies the V and J calls and clone size; D and trimming were determined from the DNA. Of over 250,000 clones in the sample, 88% were seen once.

The rearrangement links TRBV19 to TRBJ2-5; 7 bases agree with TRBD1. This clonotype originated in a woman between 70 and 85 years old with COVID-19, enrolled during active disease. Sequencing was performed on peripheral blood. The CDR3, as DNA: TGTGCCAGTATGGGGACAGCTAGAGGAGAGACCCAGTACTTC. The encoded protein is CASMGTARGETQYF.